The source of this T cell receptor beta chain is a study of cytomegalovirus exposure and HLA in healthy donors (dated by TCRdb to about 2017). Concerning the study at large: According to an earlier analysis of around 600 of the donors, about 179 million T cells yielded 90 million to 140 million unique TCR beta sequences and about 280 Gb of sequence data. In a later analysis, previously published TCR beta repertoires from 666 donors were re-analyzed and high-resolution HLA genotyping was added so that TCR occurrence patterns could be studied. Besides the first cohort of around 670 subjects, a separate validation cohort made up of 120 or so different subjects was used. The study aimed to test whether cataloging public T cell receptors could reveal signatures of past pathogen exposure. All discovery cohort repertoires had been generated on a single sequencing platform. Class I and class II HLA loci were covered by the typing at four-digit resolution. On average, around 240,000 unique TCR beta nucleotide sequences were sequenced per donor among some 420 genotyped donors of the cohort, with approximately 18% of those sequences being non-productive. Five DR-DQ haplotypes were treated as single units for association and clustering because of strong linkage in the cohort. A later genetic analysis used genome-wide SNP genotypes for about 55% of the 666 donors, treating that subset as a discovery cohort. The number of typed donors differed by locus: roughly 620-630 for A, B, C, DRB1 and DQB1; approximately 520 for DQA1; some 590 for DPA1; and roughly 450 for DPB1. An earlier analysis of some 500 of the donors used high-throughput TCR beta sequencing to judge whether each TCR beta V gene segment behaved as functional or pseudogenic. An early release covering 550 to 650 HLA-typed donors comprised approximately 290 gigabases of sequencing data and 65 million to 100 million unique TCR sequences. The T cell repertoires of 666 subjects were profiled by immunosequencing and related to cytomegalovirus serostatus. Donor age, sex, ethnicity and CMV serostatus were compiled alongside the repertoire data. To predict cytomegalovirus infection status, the study combined high-throughput TCR immunosequencing, statistical association of individual TCRs with disease status, and machine learning. The genetic ancestry cluster associated with self-reported Caucasian donors included over 80% of the roughly 400 genotyped donors. Rather than drawing on any new phenotypic data, the later analysis identified candidate immune exposures from TCR beta sequences and the way those sequences occurred across donors. Beyond this particular receptor, the publication reports: The classifier was reported to diagnose cytomegalovirus status with high specificity and sensitivity in both the original cohort and the validation cohort. Because the 87-base-pair reads could not distinguish some IMGT-functional V segments, including TRBV6-2 and TRBV6-3, those segments were excluded. Compared with the approximately 720-donor mean, donors in an Asian-associated ancestry cluster had fewer N-insertions in productive TCRs, according to a later genetic analysis. Across donors, most TCR sequences were observed very rarely, whereas some public TCRs were present in many individuals. Because HLA typing was missing for some donors at each locus, association tests included only the typed subset. In a later analysis, HLA-associated TCR beta chains were found to be more clonally expanded and to have lower generation probabilities than equally common non-associated chains. In an earlier analysis of a few hundred of the donors, most TCR beta V segments were observed in productive rearrangements about 90% or about 30% of the time, broadly matching IMGT annotations. In a later analysis, the rate of TCR association differed among HLA loci, with DRB1 alleles having the most associated TCRs and HLA-C alleles having the fewest. A few of the identified cytomegalovirus-associated TCR beta chains were confirmed in vitro to be specific for cytomegalovirus antigens. In a later genetic analysis, a missense DCLRE1C variant was associated with V-gene and J-gene trimming of TCR beta chains, and the association was replicated in an independent cohort. CMV serostatus was the only immune exposure information available for the cohort. In this cohort, only TCR beta chains were sequenced, and detectable features were limited by the absence of alpha or paired-chain data. A further reported finding was that TCR beta sequences accurately predicted the HLA-A and HLA-B alleles for most subjects in the first cohort. Because counts were too low, more than 15 rarely observed V segments, including chromosome 9 orphons, were left out of the earlier analysis of about 500 of the donors. Assigning TCR associations to individual alleles was difficult when HLA alleles, especially DR and DQ, strongly co-occurred. In a later analysis, several top co-occurrence clusters were reported to appear linked to parvovirus B19, influenza, CMV and Epstein-Barr virus. A later analysis associated 16,951 TCR beta sequences with specific HLA alleles at a false discovery rate of 0.05. Correlated functional status among segregating V segments might reflect linkage disequilibrium, but an unknown experimental factor could not be ruled out. The authors suggested that the approach could potentially be extended to other disease states and immunological phenotypes. A total of roughly 160 TCR beta chains were listed by the study as associated with cytomegalovirus. A cluster of highly shared sequence variants was judged likely to represent a technical artifact of the sequencing pipeline. Presence/absence analyses assumed roughly uniform sequencing depth across donors, an assumption that may not hold. A later analysis found that most CMV-associated TCR beta chains appeared HLA-restricted, with HLA associations seemingly driven largely by CMV exposure.

The library was built by means of the immunoSEQ multiplex PCR assay. The multiplex PCR relied on a mix of 60 forward primers for TCR Vbeta segments and 13 reverse primers for TCR Jbeta segments. The CDR3 region of rearranged TCR beta genes was amplified from genomic DNA by a multiplex PCR assay. Amplified TCR beta libraries were sequenced as 87-base-pair reads on the Illumina HiSeq System. Under the source paper's analysis protocol: A later analysis counted approximately 84 million unique TCR beta chains across the 690 or so repertoires, and around 12 million of these chains were shared by at least two donors. To remove PCR and sequencing errors, raw reads were error-corrected and collapsed into unique sequences using a nearest-neighbor algorithm that merged closely related sequences. V, D and J gene segments were assigned by aligning CDR3 sequences to IMGT reference sequences. For a sequence to be retained, a match of at least six nucleotides was required to both a V gene segment and a J gene segment. Rearrangements were classified as productive when the CDR3 lacked stop codons and remained in frame with V and J, and all other rearrangements were classified as non-productive. Following IMGT convention, CDR3 was defined as the stretch from the second conserved V-encoded cysteine to the conserved J-encoded phenylalanine. The earlier analysis of a few hundred of the donors excluded any sequence lacking an unambiguous match to a single V gene segment. An earlier analysis of 550 to 650 of the donors classified V segments as functional when productive rearrangements were above 56.7% and as segregating when the standard deviation between donors was above 5%. A statistical classification framework was built to diagnose cytomegalovirus status from the catalog of TCR beta chain sequences. In a later analysis, TCR nucleotide sequences were compared against IMGT/GENE-DB human TR gene sequences so that V and J genes could be assigned. In a later analysis, CDR3 sequences and most-parsimonious VDJ recombination scenarios were assigned using the TCRdist pipeline. In a later analysis, each TCR beta chain was defined by its CDR3 amino acid sequence together with its V-gene family, and reads lacking a unique V-gene family were excluded. A later analysis removed over 500 highly shared, low-generation-probability nucleotide sequences to deal with suspected cross-contamination and a sequencing artifact. In a later analysis, a clonal expansion index for each public chain was calculated from normalized within-repertoire ranks of inferred template counts. A later analysis computed generation probabilities with a VDJ recombination model fitted to out-of-frame rearrangements, and checked the results against IGoR. In a later analysis, hypergeometric tests were used to score TCR-TCR, TCR-HLA and TCR-CMV co-occurrence, with a repertoire-size bias correction applied to TCR pairs. False discovery rates were estimated in a later analysis by permuting HLA or CMV assignments 20 times. In a later analysis, co-occurring TCRs were grouped using DBSCAN, and TCRdist sequence similarity was added for clustering within HLA-allele-positive subsets. Repertoires with fewer than 30,000 or more than 120,000 public chains, plus five repertoires with anomalous nucleotide sharing, were excluded from co-occurrence clustering. TCRdb retrieved this table from immuneACCESS and kept in-frame rearrangements only. Not all clones are present; in checked studies, unresolved V genes account for under half, and no reason is known for the remainder. The V and J calls and clone size are taken from that table; D and trimming were inferred from the DNA. The sample records over 130,000 clones, 76% of which are singletons. Approximately 2% of the sample rests with the top ten.

From the germline V gene, CDR1 is SGHTA and CDR2 is FQGNSA. The CDR3 measures 15 amino acids from cysteine to phenylalanine. Only the CDR3 part of the read is kept: 45 bases, read in frame from the first base. Here V drops 3 bases and J drops 7 bases, and the junction holds 12 bases not matched to any gene. The cohort consisted of 666 healthy bone marrow donors. Cohort members were all nominally healthy when sampled, although unrecorded immune exposures were likely present. The donor tested CMV seronegative and was one of the 352 seronegative cohort members. Every donor gave a peripheral blood sample, and the peripheral blood mononuclear cells from that sample were used for TCR beta sequencing. The Qiagen DNeasy Blood Extraction Kit was used to extract genomic DNA from the blood cell samples. Points on this clone: No cognate antigen has been identified for it. No per-base quality is available; no much larger clone lies one base away.

The specimen was PBMCs. The chain joins TRBV7-2 to TRBJ2-7; 7 bases in the middle match TRBD1. The TCR sequence derives from a man aged 35-49 years in good health and CMV-seronegative. CDR3 reads: CASSFTNQPGGEQYF. The nucleotide sequence reads TGTGCCAGCAGCTTCACCAATCAACCAGGGGGAGAGCAGTACTTC. When the CDR3 is completed using the reference TRBV7-2 and TRBJ2-7 genes on either side, the full variable domain is GAGVSQSPSNKVTEKGKDVELRCDPISGHTALYWYRQSLGQGLEFLIYFQGNSAPDKSGLPSDRFSAERTGGSVSTLTIQRTQQEDSAVYLCASSFTNQPGGEQYFGPGTRLTVT.